These 6 T cell receptor beta chains came from one sample sequenced in a study of blood T cell repertoires in COVID-19. Produced via immunoSEQ multiplex PCR; TCRdb's table is partial and in-frame only. Of fewer than 130,000 clones in the sample, 75% to 90% were seen once. What was sequenced was peripheral blood. All receptors come from a woman over 75 with acute or convalescent COVID-19.

The chain recombines TRBV3-1 (or the pseudogene TRBV3-2) with TRBJ1-5, with a tentative D call TRBD1 (6 bases). V lost 0 bases and J 6 bases, leaving 12 bases between the germline ends. The CDR3 extends over 15 amino acids. Germline V gene lookup returns CDR1 LGHDT and CDR2 YNNKEL (reference sequence). The CDR3 coding sequence is TGTGCCAGCAGCCAAGACGCAGGGGCGGGTCAGCCCCAGCATTTT. Translation: CASSQDAGAGQPQHF.

This chain uses TRBV10-3 with TRBJ2-5, with 10 bases identical to TRBD1. The germline gives CDR1 ENHRY, CDR2 SYGVKD. V gave up 4 bases and J gave up 5 bases; unmatched junction bases: 10. This CDR3 region has 16 residues. CDR3 in DNA: TGTGCCATCAGTGGGGGGACAGGGGTCAAAAGGGAGACCCAGTACTTC. As protein: CAISGGTGVKRETQYF.

The rearrangement links TRBV7-8 to TRBJ2-1; D unclear. The CDR3 is 16 amino acids. Germline CDR1 SGHVS, CDR2 FQNEAQ. Trimming shortened V by 5 bases and J by 4 bases, and 18 bases separated the two germline ends. CDR3 sequence (DNA): TGTGCCAGCAGCCGAGTTTTTGGTAGTGGTTACAATGAGCAGTTCTTC. Amino acids: CASSRVFGSGYNEQFF.

CDR3 sequence: CASSEGVGGATGELFF. CDR3 nucleotides: TGCGCCAGCAGTGAGGGGGTTGGGGGGGCGACCGGGGAGCTGTTTTTT. The chain carries TRBV10-1 and TRBJ2-2; D possibly corresponds to TRBD2 (7 bases). Trimming stripped 2 bases from V and 5 bases from J, with 15 bases between. The germline V gene encodes CDR1 WNHNN and CDR2 SYGVQD (reference sequence). The CDR3 spans 16 residues.

The chain recombines TRBV2 with TRBJ2-1, with 10 bases lining up with TRBD2. Germline CDR1 and CDR2: SNHLY and FYNNEI. The ends lost 6 bases at V and 4 bases at J; junction bases unmatched: 3. The CDR3 spans 14 residues. CDR3 residues: CASRQAGGYNEQFF. The DNA of the CDR3 is TGTGCCAGCAGGCAAGCGGGGGGGTACAATGAGCAGTTCTTC.

This chain uses TRBV15 with TRBJ1-1; D might be TRBD1 (6 bases). The CDR3 totals 17 residues. The V end was cut by 4 bases, the J end by 4 bases, with 22 bases between. CDR1 and CDR2 (germline): LNHNV, YYDKDF (reference sequence). The CDR3 is CATSKSGGGLGFTEAFF. The CDR3 DNA reads TGTGCCACCAGCAAATCCGGCGGGGGCTTAGGTTTCACTGAAGCTTTCTTT.